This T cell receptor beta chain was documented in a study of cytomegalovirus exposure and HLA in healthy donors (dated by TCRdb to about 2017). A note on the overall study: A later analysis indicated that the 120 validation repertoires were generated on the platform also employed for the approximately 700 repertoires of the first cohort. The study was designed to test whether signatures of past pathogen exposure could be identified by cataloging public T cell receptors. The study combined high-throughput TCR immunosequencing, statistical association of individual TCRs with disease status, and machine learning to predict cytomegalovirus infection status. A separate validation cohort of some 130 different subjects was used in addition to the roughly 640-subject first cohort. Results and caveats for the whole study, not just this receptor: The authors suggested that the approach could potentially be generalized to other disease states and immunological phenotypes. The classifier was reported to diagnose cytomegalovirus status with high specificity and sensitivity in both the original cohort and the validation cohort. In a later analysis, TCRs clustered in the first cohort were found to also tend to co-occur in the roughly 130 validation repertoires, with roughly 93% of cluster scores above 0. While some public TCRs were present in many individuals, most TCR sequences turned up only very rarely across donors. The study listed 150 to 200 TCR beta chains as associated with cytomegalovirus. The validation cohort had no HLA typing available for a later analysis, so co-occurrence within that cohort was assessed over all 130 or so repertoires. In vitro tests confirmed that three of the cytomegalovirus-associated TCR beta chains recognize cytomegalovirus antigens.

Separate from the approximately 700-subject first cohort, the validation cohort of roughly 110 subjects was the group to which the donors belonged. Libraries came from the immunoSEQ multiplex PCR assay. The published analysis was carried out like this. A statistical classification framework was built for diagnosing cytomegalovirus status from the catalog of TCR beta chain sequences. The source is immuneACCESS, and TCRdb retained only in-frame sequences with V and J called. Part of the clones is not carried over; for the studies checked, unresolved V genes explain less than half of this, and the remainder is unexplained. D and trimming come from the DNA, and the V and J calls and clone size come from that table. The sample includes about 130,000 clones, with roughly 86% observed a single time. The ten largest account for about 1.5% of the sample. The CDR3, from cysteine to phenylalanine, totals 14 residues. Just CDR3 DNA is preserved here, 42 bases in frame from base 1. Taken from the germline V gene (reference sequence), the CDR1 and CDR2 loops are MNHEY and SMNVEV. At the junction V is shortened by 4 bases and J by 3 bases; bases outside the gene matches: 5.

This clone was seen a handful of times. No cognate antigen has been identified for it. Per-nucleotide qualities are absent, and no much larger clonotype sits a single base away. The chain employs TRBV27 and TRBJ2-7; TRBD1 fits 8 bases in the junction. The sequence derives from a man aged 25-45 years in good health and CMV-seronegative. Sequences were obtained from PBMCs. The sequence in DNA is TGTGCCAGCAGTTCCGACAGGGGACGCTACGAGCAGTACTTC. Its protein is CASSSDRGRYEQYF.